This T cell receptor (beta chain) was obtained from a study of cytomegalovirus exposure and HLA in healthy donors. General study points: A later analysis found common viral pathogens apparently linked to several of the most significant clusters. For most TCR beta V segments, an earlier analysis put the productive rate at about 87% or about 30% of the time. After further analysis at a later stage, 15,000 to 20,000 TCR beta sequences were associated with HLA alleles at 0.05 false discovery rate.

Primers included in the PCR were 60 Vbeta and 13 Jbeta primers. Some clones are missing from TCRdb's copy, which holds only in-frame ones; the method was immunoSEQ multiplex PCR. The profile covers about 150,000 clones, with about 88% appearing a single time and about 2.4% taken by the ten largest. The germline V gene encodes CDR1 SGHTA and CDR2 FQGNSA. The CDR3 has 15 amino acids. V lost 2 bases, J lost 1 base, and 3 bases stayed unmatched. In regard to this clone: Its antigen is undetermined.

The TCR was taken from a woman under 30 in good health and CMV-seronegative. This chain joins TRBV7-2 and TRBJ2-5; 8 bases match TRBD2. Material for sequencing was PBMCs. CDR3 in amino acids: CASSLPSGGQETQYF. As DNA, the CDR3 is TGTGCCAGCAGCTTACCCAGCGGGGGCCAAGAGACCCAGTACTTC.